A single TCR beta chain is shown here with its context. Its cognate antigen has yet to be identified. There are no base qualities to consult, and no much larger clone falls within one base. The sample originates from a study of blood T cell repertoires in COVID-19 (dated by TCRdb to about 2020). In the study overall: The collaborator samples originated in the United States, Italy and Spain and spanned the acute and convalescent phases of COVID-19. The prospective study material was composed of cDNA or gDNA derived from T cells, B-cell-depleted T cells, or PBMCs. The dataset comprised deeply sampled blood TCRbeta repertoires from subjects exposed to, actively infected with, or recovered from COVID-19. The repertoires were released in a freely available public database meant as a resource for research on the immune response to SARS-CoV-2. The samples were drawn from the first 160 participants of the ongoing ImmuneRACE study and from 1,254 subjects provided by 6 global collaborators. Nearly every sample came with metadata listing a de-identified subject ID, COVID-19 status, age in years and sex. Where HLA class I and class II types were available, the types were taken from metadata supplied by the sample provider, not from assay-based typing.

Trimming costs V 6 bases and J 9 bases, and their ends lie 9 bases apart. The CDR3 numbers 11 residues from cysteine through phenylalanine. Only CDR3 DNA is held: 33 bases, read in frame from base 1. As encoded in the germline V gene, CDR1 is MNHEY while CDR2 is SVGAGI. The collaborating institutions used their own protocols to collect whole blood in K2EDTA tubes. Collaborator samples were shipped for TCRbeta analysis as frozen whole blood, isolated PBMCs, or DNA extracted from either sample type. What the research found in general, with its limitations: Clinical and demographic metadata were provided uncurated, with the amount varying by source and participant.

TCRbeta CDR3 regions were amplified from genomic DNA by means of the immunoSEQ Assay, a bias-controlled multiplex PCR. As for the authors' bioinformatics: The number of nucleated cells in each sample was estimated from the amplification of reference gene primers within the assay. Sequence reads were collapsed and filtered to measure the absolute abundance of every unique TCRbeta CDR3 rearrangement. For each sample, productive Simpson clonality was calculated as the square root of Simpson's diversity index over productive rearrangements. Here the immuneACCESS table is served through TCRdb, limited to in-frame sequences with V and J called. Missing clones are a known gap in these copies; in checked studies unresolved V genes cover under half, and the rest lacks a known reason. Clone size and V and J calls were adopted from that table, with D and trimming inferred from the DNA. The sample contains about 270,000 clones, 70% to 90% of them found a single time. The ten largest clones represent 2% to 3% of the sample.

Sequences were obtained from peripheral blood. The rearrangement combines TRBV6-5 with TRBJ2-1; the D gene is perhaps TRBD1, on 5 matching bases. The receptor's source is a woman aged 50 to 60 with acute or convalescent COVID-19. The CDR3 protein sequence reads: CASSQGGEQFF. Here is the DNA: TGTGCCAGCAGCCAGGGCGGTGAGCAGTTCTTC.